The 21 T cell receptor beta chains presented below share a single source sample, sequenced in a study of blood T cell repertoires in COVID-19. TCRdb keeps only in-frame clones here, not all; method: immunoSEQ multiplex PCR. The data show roughly 230,000 clones, approximately 86% seen once. Specimen: peripheral blood. The receptors derive from a human donor in a cohort sampled during active COVID-19.

This chain links TRBV5-4 with TRBJ2-2; 7 nucleotides align to TRBD1. The CDR3 has 15 residues. CDR1 SGHNT and CDR2 YYREEE come from the germline V gene (reference sequence). J was trimmed by 4 bases and V by 3 bases; bases with no gene match: 6. CDR3 residues: CASSSSRGSTGELFF. CDR3 DNA sequence: TGTGCCAGCAGCTCATCCAGGGGGAGCACCGGGGAGCTGTTTTTT. Together with reference TRBV5-4 and TRBJ2-2, the CDR3 gives the full variable domain: ETGVTQSPTHLIKTRGQQVTLRCSSQSGHNTVSWYQQALGQGPQFIFQYYREEENGRGNFPPRFSGLQFPNYSSELNVNALELDDSALYLCASSSSRGSTGELFFGEGSRLTVL.

The chain uses TRBV5-1 and TRBJ2-1; 8 bases agree with TRBD1. CDR1 SGHRS and CDR2 YFSETQ come from the germline V gene. The CDR3 sequence is 14 residues long. The trim removed 2 bases at V and 2 bases at J, leaving 0 bases unmatched. The CDR3, as DNA: TGCGCCAGCAGCTTACAGGGGGCCTACAATGAGCAGTTCTTC. Encoded protein: CASSLQGAYNEQFF.

In this sample, this clone turned up many times. The chain employs TRBV19 and TRBJ2-1; TRBD2 matches at 9 bases. The CDR3 contains 15 residues. The germline gives CDR1 LNHDA, CDR2 SQIVND (reference sequence). After removal of 3 bases from V and 6 bases from J, the junction contained 6 bases not matched to a gene. The CDR3 DNA is TGTGCCAGTAGTATTTGGGCTAGCGGGGCCAATGAGCAGTTCTTC. The encoded protein is CASSIWASGANEQFF.

Worth noting for this clone: The same CDR3 can be traced to other DNA sequences in this sample. The rearrangement links TRBV27 to TRBJ1-1; 11 bases are shared with TRBD1. In germline, CDR1 is MNHEY, CDR2 SMNVEV (reference sequence). V was pared by 5 bases and J by 5 bases, with 10 bases of the junction left unmatched. This CDR3 is 16 amino acids long. For the CDR3, the DNA is TGTGCCAGCAGTACTCGGGACAGGGGGTTGAGAACTGAAGCTTTCTTT. Amino acids: CASSTRDRGLRTEAFF.

Written as DNA, the CDR3 is TGTGCCAGCAGCTTGGCAGGTGCAACTAATGAAAAACTGTTTTTT. Translated, it gives CASSLAGATNEKLFF. V and J are TRBV5-4 and TRBJ1-4; D not resolved. The germline CDR1 and CDR2 sequences are SGHNT and YYREEE (reference sequence). This CDR3 spans 15 amino acids. V was trimmed by 0 bases and J by 0 bases, leaving 6 bases between them.

This chain links TRBV5-1 with TRBJ2-5, with TRBD1 matching over 10 bases. The CDR3 covers 14 residues. Trimming at V came to 4 bases and at J to 5 bases, leaving 5 bases not matched to a gene. From germline, CDR1 is SGHRS and CDR2 YFSETQ. The CDR3: CASSDPGQGETQYF. As DNA, the CDR3 is TGCGCCAGCAGCGATCCGGGACAGGGGGAGACCCAGTACTTC.

The rearrangement uses TRBV20-1 and TRBJ2-1; D not resolved. The CDR3 contains 10 residues. Between the trimmed V and J ends, which lost 3 bases and 5 bases, there was a span of 2 bases. In germline, CDR1 is DFQATT, CDR2 SNEGSKA (reference sequence). CDR3 in amino acids: CSASDNEQFF. The CDR3 nucleotides are TGCAGTGCTAGCGACAATGAGCAGTTCTTC.

The chain carries TRBV11-2 and TRBJ1-1, with TRBD1 matching 7 bases. Germline CDR1 reads SGHAT; CDR2 reads FQNNGV. The CDR3 is 15 amino acids. Trimming took 5 bases from V and 11 from J; bases not matched to a gene: 17. DNA for the CDR3: TGTGCCAGCAGCGTCGAAGGGGGCGCTACAAATCGGGCTTTCTTT. It encodes CASSVEGGATNRAFF.

CDR3 in DNA: TGTGCCAGCAGCGACGCCCGGGACAGGGGGTTTTATGGCTACACCTTC. It codes for CASSDARDRGFYGYTF. The chain recombines TRBV5-4 with TRBJ1-2, with 11 bases aligning to TRBD1. From germline, CDR1 is SGHNT and CDR2 YYREEE (reference sequence). This CDR3 contains 16 residues. V lost 4 bases and J lost 5; bases outside the gene matches: 10.

V is TRBV12-2 and J is TRBJ2-3; the table calls TRBD2, which could not be checked here. TRBV12-2 is annotated as a pseudogene. The CDR3 consists of 16 residues. DNA for the CDR3: TGTGCAAGTCGGATTCTAGCGGGAGGGACCACAGATACGCAGTATTTT. Translating gives CASRILAGGTTDTQYF.

The V and J genes are TRBV30 and TRBJ1-1; no reliable D call. This CDR3 comprises 13 residues. Trimming took 0 bases from V and 4 from J, leaving 9 bases between them. Germline CDR1 GTSNPN, CDR2 SVGIG (reference sequence). CDR3 sequence: CAWSVKGATEAFF. The CDR3 DNA sequence: TGTGCCTGGAGTGTAAAGGGAGCCACTGAAGCTTTCTTT.

The chain is built from TRBV7-2 and TRBJ2-7; 7 bases are shared with TRBD2. The CDR3 is 13 amino acids. With V trimmed by 2 bases and J by 5 bases, 3 bases remained unmatched. Germline CDR1 and CDR2: SGHTA and FQGNSA. The CDR3 here is CASSLLGGNEQYF. In DNA form, the CDR3 reads TGTGCCAGCAGCTTACTCGGGGGGAACGAGCAGTACTTC. The full variable domain, rest sourced from reference TRBV7-2 and TRBJ2-7, is GAGVSQSPSNKVTEKGKDVELRCDPISGHTALYWYRQSLGQGLEFLIYFQGNSAPDKSGLPSDRFSAERTGGSVSTLTIQRTQQEDSAVYLCASSLLGGNEQYFGPGTRLTVT.

The V and J genes are TRBV18 and TRBJ1-4; D is possibly TRBD1 (6 bases). CDR1 and CDR2 from the germline V gene are KGHSH and LQKENI. Trimming shortened V by 6 bases and J by 8 bases, and 22 bases separated the two germline ends. The CDR3 consists of 16 residues. CDR3: CASSLGTPSLFEKLFF. CDR3 nucleotide sequence: TGTGCCAGCTCGCTCGGGACACCCAGCCTTTTCGAAAAACTGTTTTTT.

V is TRBV29-1 and J is TRBJ1-1; D gene unclear. Trimming removed 5 bases at V and 1 base at J, with 5 bases between. The CDR3 totals 11 residues. CDR1 is SQVTM, CDR2 ANQGSEA, per germline. The CDR3 sequence: CSVFWNTEAFF. Written as DNA, the CDR3 is TGCAGCGTTTTCTGGAACACTGAAGCTTTCTTT.

Concerning this clone: Distinct nucleotide sequences in the sample also encode this CDR3. This sequence joins TRBV5-1 and TRBJ2-3; D is unresolved. CDR3 length: 12 amino acids. CDR1 is SGHRS and CDR2 is YFSETQ in the germline V gene. V was shortened by 3 bases and J by 2 bases, with 4 bases between the two germline ends. The CDR3 sequence is CASSSNTDTQYF. As DNA, the CDR3 is TGCGCCAGCAGCTCTAACACAGATACGCAGTATTTT.

This clone was found once. V is TRBV28 and J is TRBJ2-7; D remains unclear. The CDR3 runs to 14 residues. Trimming removed 1 base at V and 4 bases at J, with 11 bases between. The germline gives CDR1 MDHEN, CDR2 SYDVKM. CDR3 DNA: TGTGCCAGCAGTTTATCCCTACCCCCTTACGAGCAGTACTTC. This sequence encodes CASSLSLPPYEQYF.

The chain employs TRBV24-1 and TRBJ2-1; 9 bases agree with TRBD1. Germline V gene data show CDR1 as KGHDR and CDR2 as SFDVKD. Trimming cost V 7 bases and J 7 bases; bases outside gene matches: 13. The length of the CDR3 is 16 residues. The CDR3 coding sequence is TGTGCCACCAGCAATACCGGGACAGGGCGTAGGAATGAGCAGTTCTTC. This sequence encodes CATSNTGTGRRNEQFF.

The CDR3 sequence is CASSFPLAGGHTDTQYF. For the CDR3, the DNA is TGTGCCAGCAGTTTTCCCCTAGCGGGAGGGCATACAGATACGCAGTATTTT. The V gene is TRBV28, the J gene TRBJ2-3; 12 bases align to TRBD2. Trimming cost V 3 bases and J 3 bases; bases outside gene matches: 7. The CDR3 consists of 17 residues. Germline-derived CDR1 and CDR2 are MDHEN and SYDVKM. The complete variable domain, with remaining parts taken from reference TRBV28 and TRBJ2-3, reads DVKVTQSSRYLVKRTGEKVFLECVQDMDHENMFWYRQDPGLGLRLIYFSYDVKMKEKGDIPEGYSVSREKKERFSLILESASTNQTSMYLCASSFPLAGGHTDTQYFGPGTRLTVL.

The chain carries TRBV28 and TRBJ1-2; 11 bases match TRBD1. CDR1 and CDR2 from the germline V gene are MDHEN and SYDVKM. Trimming at V came to 5 bases and at J to 6 bases, leaving 8 bases not matched to a gene. The CDR3 is 15 amino acids. The CDR3: CASSAGQGDPNGYTF. For the CDR3, the DNA is TGTGCCAGCAGTGCGGGACAGGGGGACCCCAATGGCTACACCTTC.

This chain joins TRBV15 and TRBJ2-7; TRBD2 matches 7 bases. The CDR3 has 13 residues. Germline assignment: CDR1 LNHNV and CDR2 YYDKDF (reference sequence). Unmatched junction bases numbered 6, after V lost 3 bases and J lost 7 bases. CDR3 nucleotide sequence: TGTGCCACCAGCAGCGCCAGGGAGGGTGAGCAGTACTTC. Protein product: CATSSAREGEQYF.

The chain is built from TRBV5-1 and TRBJ2-7; D may be TRBD2 (6 bases). There are 15 residues in the CDR3. The germline V and J ends were trimmed by 0 bases and 3 bases, with 13 bases remaining between them. Germline CDR1 reads SGHRS; CDR2 reads YFSETQ. In DNA form, the CDR3 reads TGCGCCAGCAGCTTGGGATCTAGCGTTGACTACGAGCAGTACTTC. The encoded protein is CASSLGSSVDYEQYF.